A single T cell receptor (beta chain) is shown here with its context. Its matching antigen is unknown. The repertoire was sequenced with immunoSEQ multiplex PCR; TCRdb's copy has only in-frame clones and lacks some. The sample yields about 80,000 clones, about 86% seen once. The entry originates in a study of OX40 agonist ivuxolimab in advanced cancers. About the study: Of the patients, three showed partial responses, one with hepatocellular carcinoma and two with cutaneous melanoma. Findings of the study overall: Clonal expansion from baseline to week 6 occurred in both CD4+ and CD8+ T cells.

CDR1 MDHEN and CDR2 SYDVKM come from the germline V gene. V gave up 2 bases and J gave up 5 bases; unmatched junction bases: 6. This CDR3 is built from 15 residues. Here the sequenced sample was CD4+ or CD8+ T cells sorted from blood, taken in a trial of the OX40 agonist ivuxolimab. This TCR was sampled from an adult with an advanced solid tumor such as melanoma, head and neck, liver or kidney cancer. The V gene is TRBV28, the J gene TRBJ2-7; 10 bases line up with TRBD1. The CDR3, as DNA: TGTGCCAGCAGTTTAAACCATGGACAGGGGGACGAGCAGTACTTC. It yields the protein CASSLNHGQGDEQYF.